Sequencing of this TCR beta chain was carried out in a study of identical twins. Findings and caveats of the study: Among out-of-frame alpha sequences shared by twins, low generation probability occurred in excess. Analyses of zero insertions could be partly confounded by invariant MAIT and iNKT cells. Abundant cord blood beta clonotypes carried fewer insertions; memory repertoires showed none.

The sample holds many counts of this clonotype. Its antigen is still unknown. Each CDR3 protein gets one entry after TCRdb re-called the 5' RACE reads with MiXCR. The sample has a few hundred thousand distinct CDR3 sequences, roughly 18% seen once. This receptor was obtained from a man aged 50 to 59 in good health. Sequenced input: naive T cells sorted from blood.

The CDR3 nucleotides read TGTGCCAGCAGCCAAGAAGGCCCGGCGGCTGGGGGCGTCCAAGAGACCCAGTACTTC. It is translated as CASSQEGPAAGGVQETQYF. The chain recombines TRBV3-1 with TRBJ2-5; tentatively, D is TRBD1 (6 bases). This CDR3 spans 19 amino acids. Germline V lookup: CDR1 LGHDT, CDR2 YNNKEL (reference sequence). Trimming took off 0 bases at V and 1 base at J, with 21 bases between the two ends.